This TCR beta chain was retrieved from a study of T-cell reconstitution after alpha-beta-depleted transplantation in children. Whole-study results and caveats: It was reported that alpha-beta T cells came from several hundred expanded graft clones (about two months after transplant). The study traced high day-60 TCRbeta diversity in some patients to surviving recipient T cells and thymic progenitors.

Unique molecular identifiers were used to barcode this TCRbeta library. TCRdb redid the calling of the PCR reads with MiXCR, one entry per CDR3 protein. The sample shows about a million distinct CDR3 sequences, about 29% of them seen only once. Concerning this clonotype itself: The target antigen is unknown.

The CDR3 runs to 14 residues. Trimming took 6 bases from V and 4 from J, leaving 15 bases between them. The clonotype originates from a boy under two years old who had a stem cell transplant for SCID, so the T cells may come from the graft donor. This sequence joins TRBV12-3 or TRBV12-4 and TRBJ2-5, with D unclear. The sample consisted of PBMCs, mostly from graft donor cells, taken 360 days after TCRalphabeta/CD19-depleted stem cell transplant. CDR3 in amino acids: CASSLIETVETQYF. The CDR3, as DNA: TGTGCCAGCAGCCTAATTGAGACTGTAGAGACCCAGTACTTC.